The next 30 T cell receptor beta chains were all read from a single sample in a study of T cell changes during pregnancy in multiple sclerosis. Some clones are missing from TCRdb's copy, which holds only in-frame ones; the method was immunoSEQ multiplex PCR. The table records tens of thousands of clones, about 95% of them present only once. The source was CD4+ T cells from peripheral blood mononuclear cells, collected in the second trimester of pregnancy. All receptors derive from a female donor with multiple sclerosis, enrolled in a pregnancy study.

The genes are TRBV9 and TRBJ2-7, with TRBD1 as a possible D gene (5 bases). V lost 5 bases to trimming and J lost 3 bases, with 18 bases between them. The CDR3 is 15 residues long. Germline-derived CDR1 and CDR2 are SGDLS and YYNGEE. The CDR3, as DNA: TGTGCCAGCAGTAAAAAGGGGCAGGGCGACTACGAGCAGTACTTC. Its translation is CASSKKGQGDYEQYF.

The chain couples TRBV2 to TRBJ2-7; TRBD2 might be the D (5 bases). Trimming took off 1 base at V and 7 bases at J, with 14 bases between the two ends. Germline CDR1 SNHLY, CDR2 FYNNEI. This CDR3 comprises 14 residues. The CDR3 DNA is TGTGCCAGCAGTGAAGTAGTTAGAGGGCGGGAGCAGTACTTC. It codes for CASSEVVRGREQYF.

The J gene is TRBJ2-7, the V gene TRBV5-1; 7 bases are a match to TRBD1. CDR3 length equals 16 residues. V was pared by 0 bases and J by 4 bases, with 10 bases of the junction left unmatched. Germline V lookup: CDR1 SGHRS, CDR2 YFSETQ. The CDR3 sequence is CASSLGDTGALYEQYF. The CDR3 bases are TGCGCCAGCAGCTTGGGGGATACAGGGGCTTTATACGAGCAGTACTTC. The entire variable domain, with the rest obtained from reference TRBV5-1 and TRBJ2-7, is as follows: KAGVTQTPRYLIKTRGQQVTLSCSPISGHRSVSWYQQTPGQGLQFLFEYFSETQRNKGNFPGRFSGRQFSNSRSEMNVSTLELGDSALYLCASSLGDTGALYEQYFGPGTRLTVT.

J is TRBJ1-5 and V is TRBV19; TRBD1 agrees at 7 bases. V lost 5 bases, J lost 9 bases, and 10 bases stayed unmatched. The CDR3 contains 14 residues. Germline lookup yields CDR1 LNHDA and CDR2 SQIVND (reference sequence). CDR3 nucleotide sequence: TGTGCCAGTAGTCCCCGGACAGGCCATCGGCCCCAGCATTTT. It translates to CASSPRTGHRPQHF.

The chain joins TRBV4-3 to TRBJ2-3; 12 bases fit TRBD2. CDR1 and CDR2 from the germline V gene are LGHNA and YSLEER. The ends lost 4 bases at V and 0 bases at J; junction bases unmatched: 8. The CDR3 is 18 amino acids. CDR3 sequence: CASSPYSGLAGSTDTQYF. DNA of the CDR3: TGCGCCAGCAGCCCGTATTCAGGACTAGCGGGGAGCACAGATACGCAGTATTTT.

V and J are TRBV7-9 and TRBJ1-1; no definite D call. Trimming took 2 bases from V and 7 from J, leaving 17 bases between them. This CDR3 comprises 15 residues. Per the germline V gene, CDR1 is SEHNR and CDR2 is FQNEAQ (reference sequence). The CDR3 sequence is CASSLWRPASNEAFF. The CDR3 DNA reads TGTGCCAGCAGCTTATGGAGACCGGCGAGCAATGAAGCTTTCTTT.

This clone showed up just once. The V call is TRBV5-1, the J call TRBJ1-2, with a tentative D call TRBD1 (5 bases). The germline V gene encodes CDR1 SGHRS and CDR2 YFSETQ. This CDR3 has 14 amino acids. The germline V and J ends were trimmed by 0 bases and 0 bases, with 6 bases remaining between them. This chain's CDR3 is CASSLEGANYGYTF. Here the CDR3 DNA reads TGCGCCAGCAGCTTGGAAGGGGCTAACTATGGCTACACCTTC.

The CDR3 is CASTPGGWEAFF. As DNA, the CDR3 is TGTGCCAGCACTCCGGGGGGGTGGGAAGCTTTCTTT. This chain links TRBV2 with TRBJ1-1; D is possibly TRBD1 (5 bases). In germline, CDR1 is SNHLY, CDR2 FYNNEI. The CDR3 is made up of 12 amino acids. With 7 bases removed from V and 8 bases from J, the gap between germline ends came to 14 bases.

V usage is TRBV11-2 and J usage is TRBJ1-3; D is unclear. Trimming took off 7 bases at V and 4 bases at J, with 11 bases between the two ends. CDR3 size: 13 residues. Germline CDR1 and CDR2: SGHAT and FQNNGV. CDR3 protein: CASTPAIGNTIYF. The CDR3 DNA is TGTGCCAGCACCCCAGCGATAGGAAACACCATATATTTT.

About this clone: At the DNA level, this CDR3 is encoded by other sequences in the same sample as well. The gene calls are TRBV20-1 and TRBJ2-7; unclear D gene. The CDR3 runs 11 residues. Trimming stripped 0 bases from V and 2 bases from J, with 2 bases between. CDR1 is DFQATT, CDR2 SNEGSKA, per germline (reference sequence). This CDR3 is CSARDTYEQYF. The CDR3 DNA follows: TGCAGTGCTAGAGACACCTACGAGCAGTACTTC.

The rearrangement joins TRBV15 to TRBJ2-7, with 9 bases fitting TRBD2. The germline CDR1 and CDR2 sequences are LNHNV and YYDKDF (reference sequence). J was trimmed by 6 bases and V by 1 base; bases with no gene match: 7. The CDR3 consists of 15 residues. The DNA for the CDR3 is TGTGCCACCAGCAGAGGCTCTAGCGGGAAGAGCGAGCAGTACTTC. As protein: CATSRGSSGKSEQYF.

This clone has only one observation. The J gene is TRBJ1-4, the V gene TRBV11-3; D ambiguous. Trimming stripped 8 bases from V and 5 bases from J, with 15 bases between. CDR3 length: 14 amino acids. Germline assignment: CDR1 SGHNT and CDR2 YENEEA. DNA of the CDR3: TGTGCCAGCCCCACGGGGAACGGCAATGAAAAACTGTTTTTT. Its protein is CASPTGNGNEKLFF.

CDR3 sequence (DNA): TGTGCCACCAGCAGAGGAGAGTTGCGCCAGGGGCCCTCGGGGCAGTACTTC. This codes for CATSRGELRQGPSGQYF. The V and J genes are TRBV15 and TRBJ2-7; tentative D call: TRBD1 (6 bases). The CDR3 spans 17 residues. Germline CDR1 and CDR2: LNHNV and YYDKDF (reference sequence). Trimming cost V 1 base and J 9 bases, with 25 bases left between them.

The CDR3 spells CVRRQTSRDRENQPQHF. The DNA of the CDR3 is TGTGTCAGAAGACAAACCTCGAGGGACAGGGAGAATCAGCCCCAGCATTTT. The V call is TRBV7-5, the J call TRBJ1-5; the table's D call of TRBD1 was not tested on the DNA. TRBV7-5 is a recognized pseudogene. The CDR3 covers 17 residues.

The chain has TRBV5-1 and TRBJ1-6, with 11 nucleotides matching TRBD1. The CDR3 spans 14 residues. CDR1 and CDR2 (germline): SGHRS, YFSETQ. J lost 10 bases, V lost 2 bases, and 2 bases had no gene match. DNA of the CDR3: TGCGCCAGCAGCTTCGGGACAGGGGGATCACCCCTCCACTTT. Its protein is CASSFGTGGSPLHF.

This chain links TRBV9 with TRBJ2-5; weak D call: TRBD2 (5 bases). CDR3 length: 13 amino acids. CDR1 is SGDLS and CDR2 is YYNGEE in the germline V gene. The V and J ends lost 3 bases and 5 bases respectively, with 11 bases between them. The CDR3 DNA sequence: TGTGCCAGCAGCGCGGGTCGAGGGGAGACCCAGTACTTC. Residues: CASSAGRGETQYF. Filled out from reference TRBV9 and TRBJ2-5, the complete variable domain reads DSGVTQTPKHLITATGQRVTLRCSPRSGDLSVYWYQQSLDQGLQFLIQYYNGEERAKGNILERFSAQQFPDLHSELNLSSLELGDSALYFCASSAGRGETQYFGPGTRLLVL.

V gene TRBV19 combines with J gene TRBJ2-3, with TRBD2 identical over 9 bases. The J segment lost 2 bases and the V segment lost 10 bases, leaving 7 bases of the junction unmatched. Germline V gene lookup returns CDR1 LNHDA and CDR2 SQIVND (reference sequence). The length of the CDR3 is 14 residues. CDR3 residues: CATSAGGHTDTQYF. The CDR3 DNA reads as TGTGCCACTTCGGCGGGGGGGCACACAGATACGCAGTATTTT.

The chain couples TRBV7-2 to TRBJ1-5; no reliable D call. Germline loops: CDR1 SGHTA, CDR2 FQGNSA. V lost 1 base to trimming and J lost 7 bases, with 8 bases between them. This CDR3 region has 13 residues. CDR3 in amino acids: CASSLGAGQPQHF. The DNA of the CDR3 is TGTGCCAGCAGCTTAGGCGCGGGACAGCCCCAGCATTTT.

In this sample, this clone turned up once. The chain uses TRBV11-2 and TRBJ2-7; D unclear. Germline CDR1 is SGHAT and CDR2 is FQNNGV. The ends were cut back, 8 bases at V and 5 bases at J, with 13 bases in the middle. The CDR3 covers 12 residues. The CDR3 bases are TGTGCCAGCGGTGGCATCCTGAACGAGCAGTACTTC. Its translation: CASGGILNEQYF. The whole variable domain, filled in from reference TRBV11-2 and TRBJ2-7, reads EAGVAQSPRYKIIEKRQSVAFWCNPISGHATLYWYQQILGQGPKLLIQFQNNGVVDDSQLPKDRFSAERLKGVDSTLKIQPAKLEDSAVYLCASGGILNEQYFGPGTRLTVT.

This rearrangement joins TRBV5-1 to TRBJ1-1; possible D gene TRBD1, 5 bases. The CDR3 contains 14 residues. V dropped 2 bases and J dropped 4 bases, with 12 bases sitting between them. Per the germline V gene, CDR1 is SGHRS and CDR2 is YFSETQ. The CDR3, as DNA: TGCGCCAGCAGCTTTTCGCAGGGCGGCACTGAAGCTTTCTTT. Translation: CASSFSQGGTEAFF.

In DNA, the CDR3 is TGTGCCAGCAGCGTAGGGACAGCTAACTATGGCTACACCTTC. It codes for CASSVGTANYGYTF. The chain recombines TRBV9 with TRBJ1-2; maybe TRBD1 (6 bases). The CDR3 is made up of 14 amino acids. V was trimmed by 0 bases and J by 0 bases, leaving 6 bases between them. Germline CDR1 reads SGDLS; CDR2 reads YYNGEE. The full variable domain, in which reference TRBV9 and TRBJ1-2 provide the parts outside the CDR3, is DSGVTQTPKHLITATGQRVTLRCSPRSGDLSVYWYQQSLDQGLQFLIQYYNGEERAKGNILERFSAQQFPDLHSELNLSSLELGDSALYFCASSVGTANYGYTFGSGTRLTVV.

The chain is built from TRBV28 and TRBJ2-1; the match to TRBD2 covers 13 bases. Trimming removed 3 bases from V and 1 base from J; junction bases left unmatched: 9. Looked up from germline, CDR1 is MDHEN and CDR2 is SYDVKM. CDR3 length: 19 amino acids. CDR3 in DNA: TGTGCCAGCAGTTTGGGTCCGGGACTAGCGGGAAGGTCCTACAATGAGCAGTTCTTC. Its protein is CASSLGPGLAGRSYNEQFF.

The chain joins TRBV6-1 to TRBJ1-2; D gene uncertain. Per germline, CDR1 MNHNS and CDR2 SASEGT. Deletions cut 3 bases from V and 5 bases from J, with 16 bases between. The CDR3 is 15 residues long. CDR3 sequence: CASSDAGAVIYGYTF. For the CDR3, the DNA is TGTGCCAGCAGTGATGCCGGCGCGGTGATTTATGGCTACACCTTC.

As DNA, the CDR3 is TGTGCCTTGGACAGGGGAATCTACGAGCAGTACTTC. This codes for CALDRGIYEQYF. V is TRBV30 and J is TRBJ2-7, with 9 nucleotides matching TRBD1. CDR3 size: 12 residues. V lost 7 bases to trimming and J lost 3 bases; unmatched junction nucleotides: 4. The germline CDR1 and CDR2 sequences are GTSNPN and SVGIG (reference sequence).

The genes are TRBV7-2 and TRBJ2-5; D is unclear. Germline CDR1 SGHTA, CDR2 FQGNSA. The CDR3 length is 12 residues. Between the trimmed V and J ends, which lost 1 base and 5 bases, there was a span of 5 bases. The CDR3 bases are TGTGCCAGCAGCTTAGTGCGGGAGACCCAGTACTTC. Translated: CASSLVRETQYF.

The chain links TRBV6-1 to TRBJ2-5; tentative D call: TRBD1 (6 bases). The J call is doubtful: the DNA matches TRBJ2-7 better. Per the germline V gene, CDR1 is MNHNS and CDR2 is SASEGT. The CDR3 contains 15 residues. The CDR3 reads CASSEWRQATYEQYF. CDR3 coding DNA: TGTGCCAGCAGTGAATGGAGACAGGCAACTTACGAGCAGTACTTC.

The CDR3 spells CASSSQGGIQYF. In DNA form, the CDR3 reads TGTGCCAGCAGCTCCCAGGGTGGCATTCAGTACTTC. The V gene is TRBV7-3, the J gene TRBJ2-4; TRBD1 might be the D (5 bases). Deletions cut 4 bases from V and 9 bases from J, with 10 bases between. The CDR3 sequence is 12 residues long. Germline values: CDR1 SGHTA, CDR2 FQGTGA. The variable domain in full, with the rest retrieved from reference TRBV7-3 and TRBJ2-4, is GAGVSQTPSNKVTEKGKYVELRCDPISGHTALYWYRQSLGQGPEFLIYFQGTGAADDSGLPNDRFFAVRPEGSVSTLKIQRTERGDSAVYLCASSSQGGIQYFGAGTRLSVL.

This clone showed up just once. The J gene is TRBJ2-7, the V gene TRBV6-5; 10 bases are a match to TRBD2. CDR3 length equals 16 residues. The germline CDR1 and CDR2 sequences are MNHEY and SVGAGI. With 0 bases clipped from V and 7 bases from J, the junction kept 9 bases outside the gene matches. The CDR3 protein is CASSYSASGGAREQYF. The CDR3 bases are TGTGCCAGCAGTTACTCTGCTAGCGGGGGAGCCCGGGAGCAGTACTTC.

This rearrangement joins TRBV15 to TRBJ2-7; D unclear. This CDR3 is built from 13 residues. The V gene lost 5 bases and the J gene lost 6 bases, with 14 bases spanning the gap. Germline CDR1 is LNHNV and CDR2 is YYDKDF (reference sequence). In DNA form, the CDR3 reads TGTGCCACCAGCGAGGCGAAAGGTCGCGAGCAGTACTTC. It encodes CATSEAKGREQYF. The whole variable domain, filled in from reference TRBV15 and TRBJ2-7, reads DAMVIQNPRYQVTQFGKPVTLSCSQTLNHNVMYWYQQKSSQAPKLLFHYYDKDFNNEADTPDNFQSRRPNTSFCFLDIRSPGLGDTAMYLCATSEAKGREQYFGPGTRLTVT.

The V and J genes are TRBV7-9 and TRBJ2-1; TRBD2 matches 7 bases. Germline CDR1 SEHNR, CDR2 FQNEAQ (reference sequence). Germline trimming cut 6 bases from V and 14 bases from J; bases unmatched to any gene: 10. CDR3 size: 12 residues. The CDR3 loop is CASSFPRGGEFF. The CDR3 DNA reads TGTGCCAGCAGTTTTCCTCGTGGGGGGGAGTTCTTC.